A single T cell receptor beta chain is shown here with its context. The sample comes from a study of OX40 agonist ivuxolimab in advanced cancers. The table came from immunoSEQ multiplex PCR; TCRdb's copy has only in-frame clones and leaves some out. The data hold roughly 90,000 clones, with 70% to 90% observed a single time. The clonotype originates from an adult with an advanced solid tumor such as melanoma, head and neck, liver or kidney cancer. Here the sequenced sample was CD4+ or CD8+ T cells sorted from blood, taken in a trial of the OX40 agonist ivuxolimab.

CDR3 loop: CAWRVKYGAQGMKMEKLFF. The CDR3 DNA reads as TGTGCCTGGAGGGTTAAGTATGGGGCTCAGGGAATGAAGATGGAAAAACTGTTTTTT. The chain is built from TRBV30 and TRBJ1-4; maybe TRBD1 (5 bases). The V gene lost 3 bases and the J gene lost 8 bases, with 31 bases spanning the gap. The CDR3 contains 19 residues. Germline assignment: CDR1 GTSNPN and CDR2 SVGIG (reference sequence).